The 21 T cell receptor beta chains listed next were all sequenced from one sample in a study of T cells in tuberculosis. Time point defined: new active TB diagnosis, blood taken before or within 7 days of starting treatment. TCRdb keeps only in-frame clones here, not all; method: immunoSEQ multiplex PCR. Here the sample spans approximately 46,000 clones, around 96% being singletons. The source material was PBMCs, sampled at tuberculosis diagnosis. The receptors originated from an adult with tuberculosis.

The V gene is TRBV27, the J gene TRBJ1-4, with D uncertain. There are 15 residues in the CDR3. Germline CDR1 is MNHEY and CDR2 is SMNVEV (reference sequence). V lost 2 bases and J lost 5, with 12 bases in between. The CDR3 spells CASSLRPGINEKLFF. Here the CDR3 DNA reads TGTGCCAGCAGTTTAAGGCCCGGGATCAATGAAAAACTGTTTTTT.

J is TRBJ1-1 and V is TRBV6-5; 9 bases line up with TRBD1. The germline CDR1 and CDR2 sequences are MNHEY and SVGAGI. Trimming cost V 5 bases and J 4 bases; bases outside gene matches: 5. This CDR3 is 14 amino acids long. This CDR3 is CASSRDRAATEAFF. The CDR3 nucleotides are TGTGCCAGCAGTCGGGACAGGGCGGCCACTGAAGCTTTCTTT.

The count of this clone is one. The chain recombines TRBV18 with TRBJ1-6, with 7 bases aligning to TRBD1. The CDR3 runs 15 residues. Germline assignment: CDR1 KGHSH and CDR2 LQKENI. Trimming at V came to 2 bases and at J to 7 bases, leaving 5 bases not matched to a gene. DNA of the CDR3: TGTGCCAGCTCACCATTACAGGGGTCAAATTCACCCCTCCACTTT. This codes for CASSPLQGSNSPLHF.

The CDR3 is CASSLKRELSGYF. CDR3 sequence (DNA): TGTGCCAGCAGCTTGAAGCGGGAGCTCTCGGGGTACTTC. The chain uses TRBV7-8 and TRBJ2-7; 8 nucleotides align to TRBD2. The germline CDR1 and CDR2 sequences are SGHVS and FQNEAQ. V dropped 3 bases and J dropped 12; count of bases not matched to a gene: 10. This CDR3 spans 13 amino acids.

V is TRBV4-1 and J is TRBJ1-1; no clear D gene. Trimming shortened V by 1 base and J by 3 bases, and 9 bases separated the two germline ends. The CDR3 length is 14 residues. Germline CDR1 reads MGHRA; CDR2 reads YSYEKL. CDR3 region: CASSQGLSDTEAFF. As DNA, the CDR3 is TGCGCCAGCAGCCAAGGCTTATCGGACACTGAAGCTTTCTTT.

The chain is built from TRBV7-2 and TRBJ2-5; TRBD2 is a possible D gene (6 bases). The V gene's germline CDR1 is SGHTA and CDR2 FQGNSA. The V end was cut by 1 base, the J end by 3 bases, with 9 bases between. This CDR3 has 14 amino acids. This CDR3 is CASSLDGGEETQYF. The CDR3 coding sequence is TGTGCCAGCAGCTTAGATGGAGGGGAAGAGACCCAGTACTTC.

The gene calls are TRBV6-6 and TRBJ2-7; TRBD1 matches at 11 bases. V lost 4 bases to trimming and J lost 1 base; unmatched junction nucleotides: 3. Germline V gene lookup returns CDR1 MNHNY and CDR2 SVGAGI (reference sequence). The length of the CDR3 is 15 residues. The CDR3 DNA is TGTGCCAGCAGTTCTCGGGACAGGGGGTCCTACGAGCAGTACTTC. Translation gives CASSSRDRGSYEQYF.

The gene calls are TRBV5-1 and TRBJ2-2; 8 bases are a match to TRBD1. CDR3 length equals 15 residues. V shed 6 bases, J shed 8 bases, and the junction held 12 bases outside the gene matches. Germline CDR1 and CDR2: SGHRS and YFSETQ. The CDR3 is CASTPRTGPGGELFF. The CDR3 nucleotides are TGCGCCAGCACCCCTCGGACAGGGCCAGGAGGGGAGCTGTTTTTT.

As DNA, the CDR3 is TGTGCCAGTAGTATAACAGGGGGTTCCTACGAGCAGTACTTC. Its translation: CASSITGGSYEQYF. J is TRBJ2-7 and V is TRBV19, with 8 bases lining up with TRBD1. J was trimmed by 1 base and V by 2 bases; bases with no gene match: 1. The CDR3 totals 14 residues. CDR1 LNHDA and CDR2 SQIVND come from the germline V gene (reference sequence).

This clone was counted once. The CDR3 spells CASSVGTDYSNQPQHF. In nucleotides, the CDR3 is TGTGCCAGCAGTGTTGGGACAGACTATAGCAATCAGCCCCAGCATTTT. The chain is built from TRBV2 and TRBJ1-5, with 7 nucleotides matching TRBD1. The CDR3 spans 16 residues. Per germline, CDR1 SNHLY and CDR2 FYNNEI. V was pared by 4 bases and J by 0 bases, with 6 bases of the junction left unmatched.

This sequence joins TRBV6-1 and TRBJ2-2, with D perhaps given as TRBD1 or TRBD2 (7 bases each). V gave up 10 bases and J gave up 4 bases, with 16 bases separating them. The CDR3 has 14 residues. CDR1 MNHNS and CDR2 SASEGT come from the germline V gene. The CDR3 DNA reads TGTGCCACCAGGGGGGGGCTGGGCACCGGGGAGCTGTTTTTT. Amino acids: CATRGGLGTGELFF.

The chain recombines TRBV7-9 with TRBJ1-1; D unclear. The CDR3 has 14 amino acids. Trimming left V 1 base short and J 1 base short, with 7 bases between. In germline, CDR1 is SEHNR, CDR2 FQNEAQ (reference sequence). CDR3 amino acids: CASSLGAGNTEAFF. The CDR3 coding sequence is TGTGCCAGCAGCTTAGGGGCAGGGAACACTGAAGCTTTCTTT.

The V and J genes are TRBV5-1 and TRBJ2-2; the D gene is possibly TRBD2 (6 bases). This CDR3 is built from 15 residues. The germline gives CDR1 SGHRS, CDR2 YFSETQ. The V and J ends lost 0 bases and 4 bases respectively, with 10 bases between them. DNA of the CDR3: TGCGCCAGCAGCTTGGGGGGGGACCCCACCGGGGAGCTGTTTTTT. It encodes CASSLGGDPTGELFF.

The gene calls are TRBV7-3 and TRBJ2-3; perhaps TRBD2 as D (6 bases). Trimming removed 2 bases from V and 4 bases from J, with 10 bases in between. The CDR3 is made up of 14 amino acids. Germline lookup yields CDR1 SGHTA and CDR2 FQGTGA. Written as DNA, the CDR3 is TGTGCCAGCAGCTTAGGTGAGCGGGCAGATACGCAGTATTTT. Translation gives CASSLGERADTQYF.

This rearrangement joins TRBV7-9 to TRBJ1-4; the D is unclear. The CDR3 runs 16 residues. Germline lookup yields CDR1 SEHNR and CDR2 FQNEAQ (reference sequence). V was trimmed by 3 bases and J by 0 bases, leaving 11 bases between them. CDR3 protein: CASSFDAASTNEKLFF. CDR3 in DNA: TGTGCCAGCAGCTTTGATGCGGCTTCAACTAATGAAAAACTGTTTTTT.

The gene calls are TRBV7-2 and TRBJ2-7; TRBD2 aligns across 7 bases. Losses at the gene ends were 6 bases for V and 3 bases for J; bases not matched to a gene: 5. Germline CDR1 and CDR2: SGHTA and FQGNSA. The CDR3 has 13 residues. The CDR3 region is CASSLREGYEQYF. The CDR3, as DNA: TGTGCCAGCAGTCTAAGGGAGGGCTACGAGCAGTACTTC.

The chain carries TRBV30 and TRBJ2-6; perhaps TRBD1 as D (5 bases). The CDR3 runs 16 residues. Germline CDR1 and CDR2: GTSNPN and SVGIG (reference sequence). The ends were cut back, 5 bases at V and 3 bases at J, with 17 bases in the middle. CDR3 residues: CAWGPLQGFGANVLTF. The CDR3 DNA follows: TGTGCCTGGGGACCGCTTCAGGGTTTTGGGGCCAACGTCCTGACTTTC.

The CDR3 sequence is CASSANRDRGSYEQYF. The CDR3 bases are TGTGCCAGCAGCGCTAACCGGGACAGGGGGTCCTACGAGCAGTACTTC. The chain employs TRBV7-9 and TRBJ2-7; 11 nucleotides agree with TRBD1. The CDR3 covers 16 residues. The V segment lost 5 bases and the J segment 1 base; nucleotides outside the gene matches: 7. Germline loops: CDR1 SEHNR, CDR2 FQNEAQ (reference sequence). Filled out from reference TRBV7-9 and TRBJ2-7, the complete variable domain reads DTGVSQNPRHKITKRGQNVTFRCDPISEHNRLYWYRQTLGQGPEFLTYFQNEAQLEKSRLLSDRFSAERPKGSFSTLEIQRTEQGDSAMYLCASSANRDRGSYEQYFGPGTRLTVT.

The rearrangement uses TRBV6-5 and TRBJ1-1; tentatively, D is TRBD1 (6 bases). V lost 1 base to trimming and J lost 4 bases, with 7 bases between them. Germline values: CDR1 MNHEY, CDR2 SVGAGI. There are 13 residues in the CDR3. The CDR3 sequence: CASSYLGGTEAFF. In DNA form, the CDR3 reads TGTGCCAGCAGTTACTTAGGGGGCACTGAAGCTTTCTTT.

The genes are TRBV27 and TRBJ2-5, with a weak D call TRBD2 (6 bases). The CDR3 spans 15 residues. The germline gives CDR1 MNHEY, CDR2 SMNVEV (reference sequence). Trimming left V 4 bases short and J 2 bases short, with 14 bases between. Here the CDR3 reads CASSSLKGRQETQYF. The CDR3 DNA follows: TGTGCCAGCAGTTCCCTGAAGGGGAGGCAAGAGACCCAGTACTTC.

V and J are TRBV7-6 and TRBJ2-1; D is uncertain. Germline V gene data show CDR1 as SGHVS and CDR2 as FNYEAQ. Trimming cost V 1 base and J 8 bases, with 9 bases left between them. This CDR3 is built from 13 residues. The DNA for the CDR3 is TGTGCCAGCAGCTTAGTCAGTTTCCATGAGCAGTTCTTC. Translation gives CASSLVSFHEQFF.